Below, 20 T cell receptor beta chains from the same sample are listed, as sequenced in a study of naive and memory T cell subsets. Study results and limitations: Possibly reflecting memory cells re-expressing CD45RA, a few larger clonotypes occurred in naive repertoires, especially CD8.

For these receptors, no antigen is known. Two oligonucleotides, mixed equimolar, formed the beta constant-region primer covering TRBC1 and TRBC2. Four rounds of PCR amplified the ligated cDNA using nested alpha and beta constant-region primers plus SP2. TCRdb re-analysed the UMI-ligation and nested PCR reads in MiXCR, keeping a single row per CDR3 protein. The sample has about 160,000 distinct CDR3 sequences, approximately 22% seen once; the top ten hold about 0.11%. Sequenced: naive CD4+ T cells from blood. All receptors come from a human donor in good health.

The J gene is TRBJ2-2, the V gene TRBV6-2 or TRBV6-3, with TRBD1 identical over 7 bases. Germline values: CDR1 MNHEY, CDR2 SVGEGT. This CDR3 is built from 14 residues. The V and J ends lost 8 bases and 7 bases, in that order; junction bases with no gene match: 10. The CDR3 DNA is TGTGCCAGCGCGGGCAACAGGGGAATCGGGGAGCTGTTTTTT. It is translated as CASAGNRGIGELFF.

This clonotype has more than one count but fewer than ten. Relative to the germline gene, one junction end is altered; a read error may explain this. This chain joins TRBV4-1 and TRBJ2-1, with D possibly being TRBD2 (6 bases). The length of the CDR3 is 13 residues. The V gene's germline CDR1 is MGHRA and CDR2 YSYEKL. The CDR3 DNA reads TGCGCCAGCAGCCAAGATCTTTGGGGACTCCTCGACTTC. As protein: CASSQDLWGLLDF.

The chain is built from TRBV5-5 and TRBJ2-1, with 7 bases lining up with TRBD1. The J segment lost 0 bases and the V segment lost 4 bases, leaving 4 bases of the junction unmatched. The germline CDR1 and CDR2 sequences are SGHKS and YYEKEE (reference sequence). This CDR3 spans 15 amino acids. CDR3 residues: CASSPDRVSYNEQFF. Written as DNA, the CDR3 is TGTGCCAGCAGCCCCGACAGGGTCTCCTACAATGAGCAGTTCTTC.

This clonotype was counted a single time. A much larger clone differs by one base, so this may be a read error. This sequence joins TRBV6-6 and TRBJ2-7, with 8 positions matching TRBD2. Germline V gene lookup returns CDR1 MNHNY and CDR2 SVGAGI (reference sequence). This CDR3 is 14 amino acids long. V dropped 8 bases and J dropped 5; count of bases not matched to a gene: 11. The CDR3 nucleotides are TGTGCCAGCGGAAAGGGACTAGAGACCCACGAGCAGTACTTC. This translates into CASGKGLETHEQYF.

In this sample, this clonotype turned up a few times. The chain couples TRBV28 to TRBJ2-7; possible D gene TRBD2, 5 bases. This CDR3 is 12 amino acids long. V lost 2 bases to trimming and J lost 9 bases, with 11 bases between them. Germline V gives CDR1 MDHEN, CDR2 SYDVKM. CDR3: CASSLNRAGQYF. The CDR3 bases are TGTGCCAGCAGTTTAAATCGGGCGGGGCAGTACTTC.

The table lists this clonotype with a few counts. The CDR3 nucleotides are TGTGCCAGCGGATGGGTACAGGGAGGTTTTCAGCCCCAGCATTTT. It is translated as CASGWVQGGFQPQHF. The V gene is TRBV6-2 or TRBV6-3, the J gene TRBJ1-5, with a possible D match to TRBD1 (6 bases). This CDR3 has 15 residues. The germline V gene encodes CDR1 MNHEY and CDR2 SVGEGT. V gave up 8 bases and J gave up 6 bases, with 20 bases separating them.

In its sample, this clonotype was seen a few times. The V call is TRBV27, the J call TRBJ2-1; 14 nucleotides match TRBD2. Germline loops: CDR1 MNHEY, CDR2 SMNVEV (reference sequence). The J segment lost 7 bases and the V segment lost 10 bases, leaving 9 bases of the junction unmatched. The CDR3 length is 15 residues. The chain's CDR3 is CAIRSGTSGRNEQFF. DNA for the CDR3: TGTGCCATCAGGAGTGGGACTAGCGGGAGAAATGAGCAGTTCTTC.

The chain has TRBV9 and TRBJ1-5, with D hard to call. The germline V gene has CDR1 SGDLS and CDR2 YYNGEE. This CDR3 contains 15 residues. Trimming left V 0 bases short and J 4 bases short, with 11 bases between. CDR3 coding DNA: TGTGCCAGCAGCGTAGGCTGGGGTGGGAATCAGCCCCAGCATTTT. This sequence encodes CASSVGWGGNQPQHF.

The chain recombines TRBV24-1 with TRBJ2-1; 8 nucleotides align to TRBD1. Germline V gives CDR1 KGHDR, CDR2 SFDVKD. J was trimmed by 8 bases and V by 7 bases; bases with no gene match: 9. The CDR3 runs 14 residues. The CDR3, as DNA: TGTGCCACCAGCCGACAGGGGTATTTCGATGAGCAGTTCTTC. Protein product: CATSRQGYFDEQFF.

The chain carries TRBV20-1 and TRBJ1-4; a possible D gene is TRBD1 (6 bases). Trimming left V 3 bases short and J 8 bases short, with 19 bases between. In germline, CDR1 is DFQATT, CDR2 SNEGSKA (reference sequence). The CDR3 extends over 15 amino acids. DNA of the CDR3: TGCAGTGCTAGTCAGAGAGGGGGGGCTTGGGAAAAACTGTTTTTT. Translation gives CSASQRGGAWEKLFF.

The chain is built from TRBV27 and TRBJ2-1; TRBD1 aligns across 10 bases. The CDR3 spans 15 residues. V was clipped by 1 base and J by 6 bases; unmatched bases: 3. Looked up from germline, CDR1 is MNHEY and CDR2 is SMNVEV (reference sequence). The CDR3 sequence: CASSLLGTGVNEQFF. CDR3 nucleotides: TGTGCCAGCAGTTTATTGGGGACAGGGGTCAATGAGCAGTTCTTC.

This clonotype was picked up a small number of times. This chain uses TRBV20-1 with TRBJ2-3, with 14 bases that match TRBD2. Looked up from germline, CDR1 is DFQATT and CDR2 is SNEGSKA (reference sequence). The CDR3 totals 16 residues. V gave up 3 bases and J gave up 3 bases; unmatched junction bases: 5. The CDR3 reads CSASGLAGGRTDTQYF. For the CDR3, the DNA is TGCAGTGCTAGTGGACTAGCGGGAGGAAGAACAGATACGCAGTATTTT.

This CDR3 reads CSVETGANYGYTF. Here the CDR3 DNA reads TGCAGCGTTGAGACAGGGGCTAACTATGGCTACACCTTC. The rearrangement uses TRBV29-1 and TRBJ1-2; 8 bases line up with TRBD1. CDR3 length equals 13 residues. CDR1 and CDR2 (germline): SQVTM, ANQGSEA. Germline trimming cut 3 bases from V and 0 bases from J; bases unmatched to any gene: 0.

In this sample, this clonotype turned up many times. This rearrangement joins TRBV20-1 to TRBJ2-1, with 12 bases identical to TRBD2. J was trimmed by 4 bases and V by 3 bases; bases with no gene match: 22. Germline V gene lookup returns CDR1 DFQATT and CDR2 SNEGSKA (reference sequence). The CDR3 loop spans 21 amino acids. The CDR3 spells CSASWLAGGPNNEGNYNEQFF. The CDR3 nucleotides are TGCAGTGCTAGTTGGCTAGCGGGAGGGCCTAACAATGAGGGGAATTACAATGAGCAGTTCTTC.

This clonotype was counted between two and nine times. This chain links TRBV20-1 with TRBJ2-5; TRBD2 matches 13 bases. V lost 5 bases and J lost 5; bases outside the gene matches: 8. Per germline, CDR1 DFQATT and CDR2 SNEGSKA (reference sequence). The CDR3 runs to 15 residues. CDR3 sequence: CSAAPGLAGVETQYF. CDR3 DNA sequence: TGCAGTGCTGCACCAGGACTAGCGGGAGTGGAGACCCAGTACTTC.

V usage is TRBV4-3 and J usage is TRBJ2-1; the match to TRBD2 covers 8 bases. Germline V gene data show CDR1 as LGHNA and CDR2 as YSLEER. This CDR3 region has 15 residues. J lost 8 bases, V lost 0 bases, and 6 bases had no gene match. The DNA of the CDR3 is TGCGCCAGCAGCCAAGACGCTAGCGGGTGGGATGAGCAGTTCTTC. Residues: CASSQDASGWDEQFF.

This clonotype was counted a few times. This chain joins TRBV7-8 and TRBJ2-1; 11 positions match TRBD1. There are 15 residues in the CDR3. Germline V gene sequence: CDR1 SGHVS, CDR2 FQNEAQ. V lost 5 bases and J lost 8; bases outside the gene matches: 8. The CDR3 DNA is TGTGCCAGCAGCCTCCGGGACAGGGGGTTCCATGAGCAGTTCTTC. Its protein is CASSLRDRGFHEQFF.

V usage is TRBV28 and J usage is TRBJ2-7; D is uncertain. This CDR3 contains 14 residues. The germline gives CDR1 MDHEN, CDR2 SYDVKM. V was cut by 10 bases and J by 2 bases, with 18 bases left in between. The CDR3 loop is CATLSRSNAYEQYF. CDR3 in DNA: TGTGCCACCCTCTCCCGTAGTAACGCCTACGAGCAGTACTTC.

This clonotype was seen just once. V is TRBV12-3 or TRBV12-4 and J is TRBJ1-1; D not resolved. Trimming removed 1 base from V and 7 bases from J, with 4 bases in between. There are 11 residues in the CDR3. CDR3 sequence reads: CASSLGGEAFF. The CDR3 DNA is TGTGCCAGCAGTTTAGGTGGTGAAGCTTTCTTT.

The chain uses TRBV19 and TRBJ2-3; D possibly uses TRBD1 or TRBD2 (5 bases each). With 3 bases removed from V and 1 base from J, the gap between germline ends came to 11 bases. Germline assignment: CDR1 LNHDA and CDR2 SQIVND (reference sequence). The length of the CDR3 is 15 residues. DNA for the CDR3: TGTGCCAGTAGTATCGAGGGGCGAGGCACAGATACGCAGTATTTT. It specifies CASSIEGRGTDTQYF.